The subject of this entry is one T cell receptor beta chain. Its antigen is currently unknown. The sample is drawn from a study of Graves' ophthalmopathy and Graves' hyperthyroidism. RNA transcripts served as template for amplifying TCR beta CDR3 sequences. Second-round multiplex PCR followed a first-round RT-PCR using HTBI primers. Each CDR3 protein is one row after TCRdb ran MiXCR on the multiplex PCR reads. The sample contains 450,000 or so distinct CDR3 sequences, approximately 15% of which appear only once. Broader study findings: Ophthalmopathy could be told apart from stable hyperthyroidism by a 13-signature model (around 90% sensitivity, around 80% specificity).

CDR1 is MNHNS and CDR2 is SASEGT in the germline V gene. This CDR3 has 14 amino acids. V was shortened by 8 bases and J by 0 bases, with 14 bases between the two germline ends. The sequencing sample was made of blood. The sequence was obtained from a woman aged 30 to 39 with Graves' ophthalmopathy. This chain connects TRBV6-1 to TRBJ2-7; possibly TRBD1 for D (6 bases). The CDR3 sequence: CASRRTADSYEQYF. In DNA, the CDR3 is TGTGCCAGCCGAAGGACAGCGGACTCCTACGAGCAGTACTTC.